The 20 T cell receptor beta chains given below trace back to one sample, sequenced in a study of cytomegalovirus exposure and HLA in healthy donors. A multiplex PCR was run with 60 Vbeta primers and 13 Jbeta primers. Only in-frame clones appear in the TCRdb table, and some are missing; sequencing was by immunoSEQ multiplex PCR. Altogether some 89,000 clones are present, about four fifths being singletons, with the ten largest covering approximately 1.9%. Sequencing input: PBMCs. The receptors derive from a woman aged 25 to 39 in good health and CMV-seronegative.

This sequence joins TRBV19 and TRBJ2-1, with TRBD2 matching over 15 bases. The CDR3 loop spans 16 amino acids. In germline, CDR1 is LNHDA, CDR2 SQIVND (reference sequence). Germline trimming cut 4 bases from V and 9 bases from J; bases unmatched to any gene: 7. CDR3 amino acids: CASSTGLAGGLAEQFF. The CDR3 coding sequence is TGTGCCAGTAGTACCGGACTAGCGGGAGGGCTTGCTGAGCAGTTCTTC.

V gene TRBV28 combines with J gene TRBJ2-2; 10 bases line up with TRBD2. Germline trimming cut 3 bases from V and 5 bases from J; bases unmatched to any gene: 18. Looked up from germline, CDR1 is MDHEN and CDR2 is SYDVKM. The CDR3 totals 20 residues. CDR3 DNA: TGTGCCAGCAGTTTTCTTGTACTAGCGGGGAGGACGGTTGGGACCGGGGAGCTGTTTTTT. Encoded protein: CASSFLVLAGRTVGTGELFF.

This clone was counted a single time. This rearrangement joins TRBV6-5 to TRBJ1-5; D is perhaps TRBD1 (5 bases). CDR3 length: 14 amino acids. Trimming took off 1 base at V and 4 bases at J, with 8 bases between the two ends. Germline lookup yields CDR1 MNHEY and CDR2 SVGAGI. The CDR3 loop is CASSYLDRNQPQHF. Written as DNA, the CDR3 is TGTGCCAGCAGTTACTTAGACAGAAATCAGCCCCAGCATTTT.

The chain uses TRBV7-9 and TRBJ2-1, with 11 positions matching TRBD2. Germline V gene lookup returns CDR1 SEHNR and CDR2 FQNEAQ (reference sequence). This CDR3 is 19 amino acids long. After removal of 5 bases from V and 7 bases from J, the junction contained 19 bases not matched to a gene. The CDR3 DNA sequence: TGTGCCAGCAGCCCCAGGACTAGCGGGCGCCTAATCCGGGGGAATGAGCAGTTCTTC. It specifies CASSPRTSGRLIRGNEQFF.

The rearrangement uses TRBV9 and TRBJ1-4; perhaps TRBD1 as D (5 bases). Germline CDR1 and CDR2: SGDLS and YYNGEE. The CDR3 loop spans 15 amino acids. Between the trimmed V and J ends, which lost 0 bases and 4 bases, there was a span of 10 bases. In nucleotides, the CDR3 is TGTGCCAGCAGCGTAGGGGGCGGGGGTAATGAAAAACTGTTTTTT. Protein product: CASSVGGGGNEKLFF.

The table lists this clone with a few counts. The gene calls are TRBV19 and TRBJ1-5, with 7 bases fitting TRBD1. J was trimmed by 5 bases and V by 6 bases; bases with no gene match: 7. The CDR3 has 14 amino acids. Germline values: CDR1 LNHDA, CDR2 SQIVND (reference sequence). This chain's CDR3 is CASRDRLGDQPQHF. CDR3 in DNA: TGTGCCAGTAGGGACAGGTTGGGGGATCAGCCCCAGCATTTT.

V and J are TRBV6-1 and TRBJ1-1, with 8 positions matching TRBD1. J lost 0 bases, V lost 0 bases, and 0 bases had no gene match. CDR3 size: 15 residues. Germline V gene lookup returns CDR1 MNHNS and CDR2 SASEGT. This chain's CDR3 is CASSEAGQVNTEAFF. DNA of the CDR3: TGTGCCAGCAGTGAAGCGGGACAGGTGAACACTGAAGCTTTCTTT.

CDR3 DNA sequence: TGTGCCAGCAGCTTTTCCAGCGGGAGGCCCACCTACGAGCAGTACTTC. It is translated as CASSFSSGRPTYEQYF. This chain joins TRBV7-9 and TRBJ2-7; 9 bases map to TRBD2. Trimming removed 3 bases from V and 2 bases from J; junction bases left unmatched: 8. The CDR3 extends over 16 amino acids. From germline, CDR1 is SEHNR and CDR2 FQNEAQ (reference sequence).

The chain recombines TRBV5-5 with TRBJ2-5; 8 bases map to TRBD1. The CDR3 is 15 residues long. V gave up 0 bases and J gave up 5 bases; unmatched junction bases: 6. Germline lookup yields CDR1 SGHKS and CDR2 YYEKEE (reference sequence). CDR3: CASSLGPYRGETQYF. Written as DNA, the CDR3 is TGTGCCAGCAGCTTGGGGCCATACAGGGGGGAGACCCAGTACTTC.

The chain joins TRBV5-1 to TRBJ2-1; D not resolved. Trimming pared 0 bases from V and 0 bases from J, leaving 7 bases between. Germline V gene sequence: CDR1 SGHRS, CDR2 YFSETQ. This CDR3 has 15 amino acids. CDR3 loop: CASSLARSSYNEQFF. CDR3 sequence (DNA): TGCGCCAGCAGCTTGGCCAGAAGCTCCTACAATGAGCAGTTCTTC.

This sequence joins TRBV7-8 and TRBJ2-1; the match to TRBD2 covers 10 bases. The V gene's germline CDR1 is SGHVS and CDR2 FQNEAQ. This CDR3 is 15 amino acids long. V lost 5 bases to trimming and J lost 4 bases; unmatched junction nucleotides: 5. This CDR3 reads CASSPRLAGYNEQFF. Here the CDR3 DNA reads TGTGCCAGCAGCCCGCGACTAGCGGGTTACAATGAGCAGTTCTTC.

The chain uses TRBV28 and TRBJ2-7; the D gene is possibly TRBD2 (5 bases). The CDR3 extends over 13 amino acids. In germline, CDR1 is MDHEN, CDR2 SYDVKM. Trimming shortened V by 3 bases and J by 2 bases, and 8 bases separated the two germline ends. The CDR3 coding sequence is TGTGCCAGCAGTTTGGAGGCCCCCTACGAGCAGTACTTC. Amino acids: CASSLEAPYEQYF.

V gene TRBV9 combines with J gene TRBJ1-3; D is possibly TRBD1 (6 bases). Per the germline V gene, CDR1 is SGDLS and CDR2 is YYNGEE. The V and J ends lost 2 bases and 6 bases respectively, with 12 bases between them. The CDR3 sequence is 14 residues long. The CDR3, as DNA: TGTGCCAGCAGCGTGGGGGGGCAGTTAAACACCATATATTTT. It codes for CASSVGGQLNTIYF. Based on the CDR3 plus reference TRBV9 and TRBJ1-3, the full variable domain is DSGVTQTPKHLITATGQRVTLRCSPRSGDLSVYWYQQSLDQGLQFLIQYYNGEERAKGNILERFSAQQFPDLHSELNLSSLELGDSALYFCASSVGGQLNTIYFGEGSWLTVV.

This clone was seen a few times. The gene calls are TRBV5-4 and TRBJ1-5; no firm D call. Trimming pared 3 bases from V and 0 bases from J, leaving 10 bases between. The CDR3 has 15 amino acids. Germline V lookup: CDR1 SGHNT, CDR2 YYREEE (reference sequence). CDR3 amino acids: CASSSGVDSNQPQHF. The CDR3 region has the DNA TGTGCCAGCAGCTCGGGAGTGGATAGCAATCAGCCCCAGCATTTT.

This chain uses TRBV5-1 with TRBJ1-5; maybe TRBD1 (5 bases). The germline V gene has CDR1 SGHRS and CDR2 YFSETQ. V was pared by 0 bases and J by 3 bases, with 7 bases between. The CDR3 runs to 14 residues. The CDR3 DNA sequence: TGCGCCAGCAGCTTGGAGGGACTCAATCAGCCCCAGCATTTT. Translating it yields CASSLEGLNQPQHF.

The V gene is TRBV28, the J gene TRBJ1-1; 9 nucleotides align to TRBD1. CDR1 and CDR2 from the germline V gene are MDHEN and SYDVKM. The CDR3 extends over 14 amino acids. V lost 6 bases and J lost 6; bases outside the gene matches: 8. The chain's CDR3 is CASSHRGRSAEAFF. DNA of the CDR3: TGTGCCAGCAGCCACAGGGGGCGTAGCGCTGAAGCTTTCTTT.

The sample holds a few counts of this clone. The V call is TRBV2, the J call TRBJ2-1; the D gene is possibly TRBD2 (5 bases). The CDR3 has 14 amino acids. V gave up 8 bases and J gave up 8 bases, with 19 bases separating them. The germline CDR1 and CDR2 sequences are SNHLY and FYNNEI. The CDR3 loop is CASSVVRASDEQFF. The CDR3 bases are TGTGCCAGCTCGGTCGTGAGGGCGAGTGATGAGCAGTTCTTC.

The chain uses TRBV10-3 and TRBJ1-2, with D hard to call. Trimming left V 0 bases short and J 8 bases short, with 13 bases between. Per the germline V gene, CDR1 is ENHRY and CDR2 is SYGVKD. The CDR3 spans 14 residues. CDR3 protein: CAISESISAEGYTF. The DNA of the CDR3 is TGTGCCATCAGTGAGTCGATTAGTGCGGAGGGCTACACCTTC.

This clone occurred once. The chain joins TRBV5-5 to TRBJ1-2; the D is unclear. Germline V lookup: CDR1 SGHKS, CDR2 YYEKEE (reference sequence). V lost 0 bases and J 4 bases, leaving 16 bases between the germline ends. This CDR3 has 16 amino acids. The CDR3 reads CASSLVLPQNLYGYTF. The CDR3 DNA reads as TGTGCCAGCAGCTTGGTTCTTCCACAGAACCTCTATGGCTACACCTTC.

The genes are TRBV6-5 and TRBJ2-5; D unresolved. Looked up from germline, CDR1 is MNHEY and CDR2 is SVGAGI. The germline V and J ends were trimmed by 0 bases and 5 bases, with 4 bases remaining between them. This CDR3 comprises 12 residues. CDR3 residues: CASSYSRETQYF. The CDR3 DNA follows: TGTGCCAGCAGTTACTCACGGGAGACCCAGTACTTC.